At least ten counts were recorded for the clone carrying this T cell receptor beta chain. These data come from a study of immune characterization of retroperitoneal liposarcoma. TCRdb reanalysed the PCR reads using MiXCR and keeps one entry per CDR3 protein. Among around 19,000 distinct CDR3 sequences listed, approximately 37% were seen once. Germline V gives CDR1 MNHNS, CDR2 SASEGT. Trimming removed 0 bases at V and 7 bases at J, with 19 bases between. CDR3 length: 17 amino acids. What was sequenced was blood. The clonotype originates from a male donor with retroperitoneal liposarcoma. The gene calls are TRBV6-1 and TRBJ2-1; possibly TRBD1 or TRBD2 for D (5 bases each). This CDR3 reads CASSEAAADIGVNEQFF. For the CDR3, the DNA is TGTGCCAGCAGTGAAGCGGCAGCGGACATAGGGGTGAATGAGCAGTTCTTC.